Listed here is a single T cell receptor (beta chain). Its antigen is unidentified. The sample comes from a study of blood T cells in healthy people across ages. Study results and caveats: More naive CD4+ cells and higher diversity marked long-lived donors relative to aged donors. Strongly correlated with naive T cell percentage was TCR beta diversity.

Through a sample-barcoded 5' primer and a J-beta primer mix, a second PCR was run for roughly 7 to 12 cycles. All cDNA molecules were each tagged by a template-switch adaptor with 12 random nucleotides. All samples yielded 2.5 million or more CDR3-containing paired-end reads. MiXCR, run by TCRdb on the 5' RACE reads, gives a single entry per CDR3 protein. The repertoire holds roughly 1.5 million distinct CDR3 sequences, about 42% seen once, with 4% in the top ten. The sequencing input was blood. The sequence was collected from a woman aged 18-30 years in good health.

DNA of the CDR3: TGCGCCAGCAGCCAAGACTTCTCGGGGGCTGAGCAGTACTTC. Its protein is CASSQDFSGAEQYF. This chain uses TRBV4-1 with TRBJ2-7; TRBD1 or TRBD2 may be the D gene (6 bases each). There are 14 residues in the CDR3. Germline assignment: CDR1 MGHRA and CDR2 YSYEKL. With 0 bases removed from V and 7 bases from J, the gap between germline ends came to 13 bases.